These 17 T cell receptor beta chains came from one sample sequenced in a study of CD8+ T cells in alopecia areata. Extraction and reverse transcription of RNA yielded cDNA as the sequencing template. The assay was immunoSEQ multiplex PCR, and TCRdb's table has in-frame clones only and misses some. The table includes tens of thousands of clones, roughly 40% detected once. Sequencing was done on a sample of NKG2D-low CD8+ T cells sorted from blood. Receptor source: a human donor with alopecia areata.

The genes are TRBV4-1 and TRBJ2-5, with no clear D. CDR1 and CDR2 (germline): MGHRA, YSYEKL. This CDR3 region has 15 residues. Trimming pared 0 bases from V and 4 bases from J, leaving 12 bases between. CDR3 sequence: CASSQESKSAETQYF. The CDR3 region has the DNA TGCGCCAGCAGCCAAGAGTCAAAATCGGCAGAGACCCAGTACTTC.

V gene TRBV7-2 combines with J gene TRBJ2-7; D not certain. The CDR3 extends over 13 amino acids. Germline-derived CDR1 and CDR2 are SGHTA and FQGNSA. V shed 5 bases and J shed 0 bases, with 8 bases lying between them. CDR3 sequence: CASSPWGSYEQYF. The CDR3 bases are TGTGCCAGCAGCCCCTGGGGCTCCTACGAGCAGTACTTC.

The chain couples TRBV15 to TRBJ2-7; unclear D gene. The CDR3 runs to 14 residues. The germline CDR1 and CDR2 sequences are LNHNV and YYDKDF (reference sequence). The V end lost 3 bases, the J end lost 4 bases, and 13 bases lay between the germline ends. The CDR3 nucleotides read TGTGCCACCAGCAGTCTAGGTCGCCCTTACGAGCAGTACTTC. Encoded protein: CATSSLGRPYEQYF.

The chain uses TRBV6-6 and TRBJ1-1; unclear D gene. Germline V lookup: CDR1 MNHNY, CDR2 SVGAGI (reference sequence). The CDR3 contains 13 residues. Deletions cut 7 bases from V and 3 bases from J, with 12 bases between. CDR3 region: CASTYWADTEAFF. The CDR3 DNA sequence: TGTGCCAGCACCTATTGGGCGGACACTGAAGCTTTCTTT.

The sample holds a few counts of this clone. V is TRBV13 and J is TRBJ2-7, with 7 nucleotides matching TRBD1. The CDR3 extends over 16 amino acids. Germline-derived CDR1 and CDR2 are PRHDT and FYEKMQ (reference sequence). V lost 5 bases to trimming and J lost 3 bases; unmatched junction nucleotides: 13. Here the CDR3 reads CASSPNTPRQGYEQYF. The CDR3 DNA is TGTGCCAGCAGCCCGAACACCCCGAGACAGGGCTACGAGCAGTACTTC.

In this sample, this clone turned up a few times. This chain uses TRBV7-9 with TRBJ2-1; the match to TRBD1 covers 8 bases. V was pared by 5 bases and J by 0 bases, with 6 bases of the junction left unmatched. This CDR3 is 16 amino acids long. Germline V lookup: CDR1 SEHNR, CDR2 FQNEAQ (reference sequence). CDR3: CASSPGQASSYNEQFF. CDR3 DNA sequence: TGTGCCAGCAGCCCGGGACAGGCCAGCTCCTACAATGAGCAGTTCTTC.

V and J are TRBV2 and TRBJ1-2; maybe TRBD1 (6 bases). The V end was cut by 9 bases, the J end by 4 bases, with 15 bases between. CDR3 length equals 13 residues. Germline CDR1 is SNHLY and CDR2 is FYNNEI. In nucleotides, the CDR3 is TGTGCCAGGAGGGAGACAGGAATCTATGGCTACACCTTC. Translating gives CARRETGIYGYTF. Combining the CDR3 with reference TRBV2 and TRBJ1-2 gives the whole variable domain EPEVTQTPSHQVTQMGQEVILRCVPISNHLYFYWYRQILGQKVEFLVSFYNNEISEKSEIFDDQFSVERPDGSNFTLKIRSTKLEDSAMYFCARRETGIYGYTFGSGTRLTVV.

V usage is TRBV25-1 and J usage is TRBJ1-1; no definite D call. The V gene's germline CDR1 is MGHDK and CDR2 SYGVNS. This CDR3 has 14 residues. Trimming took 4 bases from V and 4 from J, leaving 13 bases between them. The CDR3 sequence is CASSAKLSPTEAFF. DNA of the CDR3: TGTGCCAGCAGTGCGAAGTTATCCCCCACTGAAGCTTTCTTT.

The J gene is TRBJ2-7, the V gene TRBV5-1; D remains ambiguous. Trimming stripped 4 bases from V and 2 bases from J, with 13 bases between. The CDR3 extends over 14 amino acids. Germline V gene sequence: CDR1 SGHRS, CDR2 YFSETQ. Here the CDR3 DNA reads TGCGCCAGCAGCCCCCCTTGGACGACCTACGAGCAGTACTTC. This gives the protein CASSPPWTTYEQYF.

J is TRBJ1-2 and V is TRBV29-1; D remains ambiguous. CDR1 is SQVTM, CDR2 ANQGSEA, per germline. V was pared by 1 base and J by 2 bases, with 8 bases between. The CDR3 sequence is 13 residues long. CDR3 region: CSVEVKRNYGYTF. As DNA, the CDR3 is TGCAGCGTTGAAGTAAAGAGAAACTATGGCTACACCTTC.

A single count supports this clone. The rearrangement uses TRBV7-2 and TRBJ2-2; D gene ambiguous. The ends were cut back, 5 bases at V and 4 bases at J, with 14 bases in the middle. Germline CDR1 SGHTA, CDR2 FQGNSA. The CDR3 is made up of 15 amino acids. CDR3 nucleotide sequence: TGTGCCAGCAGCCGGACCCCGGACGGCACCGGGGAGCTGTTTTTT. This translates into CASSRTPDGTGELFF.

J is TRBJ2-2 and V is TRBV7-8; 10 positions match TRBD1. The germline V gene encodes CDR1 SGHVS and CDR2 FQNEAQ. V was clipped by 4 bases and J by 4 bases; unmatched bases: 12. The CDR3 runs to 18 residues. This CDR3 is CASSSLVRTGGFTGELFF. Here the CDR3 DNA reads TGTGCCAGCAGCTCGTTAGTAAGGACAGGGGGATTCACCGGGGAGCTGTTTTTT.

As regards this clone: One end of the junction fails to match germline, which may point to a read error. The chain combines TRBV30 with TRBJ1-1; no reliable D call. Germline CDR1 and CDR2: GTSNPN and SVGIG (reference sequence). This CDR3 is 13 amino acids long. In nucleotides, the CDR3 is TGTGCCTGGAGTGTGGTGATGAACACTGGAGCTTTCTTT. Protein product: CAWSVVMNTGAFF.

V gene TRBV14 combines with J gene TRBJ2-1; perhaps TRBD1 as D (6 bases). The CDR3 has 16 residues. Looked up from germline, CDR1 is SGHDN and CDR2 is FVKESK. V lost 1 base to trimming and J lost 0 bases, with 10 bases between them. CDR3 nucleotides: TGTGCCAGCAGCCAAGCCTGGGACATCTCCTACAATGAGCAGTTCTTC. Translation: CASSQAWDISYNEQFF.

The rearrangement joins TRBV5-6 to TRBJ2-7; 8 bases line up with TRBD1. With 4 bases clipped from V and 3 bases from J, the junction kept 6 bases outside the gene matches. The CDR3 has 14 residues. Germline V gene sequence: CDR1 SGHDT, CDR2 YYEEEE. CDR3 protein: CASSGAGTGYEQYF. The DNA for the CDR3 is TGTGCCAGCAGCGGCGCCGGGACAGGCTACGAGCAGTACTTC. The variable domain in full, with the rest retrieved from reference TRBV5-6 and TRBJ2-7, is DAGVTQSPTHLIKTRGQQVTLRCSPKSGHDTVSWYQQALGQGPQFIFQYYEEEERQRGNFPDRFSGHQFPNYSSELNVNALLLGDSALYLCASSGAGTGYEQYFGPGTRLTVT.

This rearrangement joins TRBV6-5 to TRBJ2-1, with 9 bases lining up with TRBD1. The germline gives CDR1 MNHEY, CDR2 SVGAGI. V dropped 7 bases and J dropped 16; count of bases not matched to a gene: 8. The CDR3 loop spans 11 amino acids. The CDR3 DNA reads TGTGCCAGCAAAAACGGGGACAGGGATTTCTTC. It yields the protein CASKNGDRDFF.

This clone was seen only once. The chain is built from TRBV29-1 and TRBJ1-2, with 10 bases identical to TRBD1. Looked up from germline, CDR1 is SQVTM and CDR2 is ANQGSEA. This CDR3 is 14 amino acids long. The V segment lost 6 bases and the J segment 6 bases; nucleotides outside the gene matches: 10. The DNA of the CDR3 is TGCAGCGTCCTTACGGGACAGGGGATGGATGGCTACACCTTC. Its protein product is CSVLTGQGMDGYTF.